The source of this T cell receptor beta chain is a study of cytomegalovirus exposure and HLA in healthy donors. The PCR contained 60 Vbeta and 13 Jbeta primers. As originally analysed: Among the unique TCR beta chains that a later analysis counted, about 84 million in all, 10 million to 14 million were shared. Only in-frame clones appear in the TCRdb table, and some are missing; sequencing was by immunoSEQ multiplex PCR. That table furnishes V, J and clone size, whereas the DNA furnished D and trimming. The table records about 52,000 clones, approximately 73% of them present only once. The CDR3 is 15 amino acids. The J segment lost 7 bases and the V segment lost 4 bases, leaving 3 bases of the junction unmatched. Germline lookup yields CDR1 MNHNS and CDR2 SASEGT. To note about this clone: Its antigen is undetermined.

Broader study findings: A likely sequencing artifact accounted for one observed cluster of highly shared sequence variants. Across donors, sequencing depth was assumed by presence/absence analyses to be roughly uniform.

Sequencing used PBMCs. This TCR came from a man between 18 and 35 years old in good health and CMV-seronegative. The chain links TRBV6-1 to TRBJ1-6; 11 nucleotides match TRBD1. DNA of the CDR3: TGTGCCAGCAGTGGGAGGACAGGGGGCAATTCACCCCTCCACTTT. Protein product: CASSGRTGGNSPLHF.